Presented here are 18 T cell receptor beta chains from one specimen sequenced in a study of blood T cell repertoires in COVID-19 (dated by TCRdb to about 2020). The protocol used for the library was the immunoSEQ multiplex PCR assay. In its TCRdb copy, this immuneACCESS table keeps in-frame sequences only and misses some clones. Where compared with another copy, unresolved V genes explain less than half of these, and the others have no known cause. The sample has 85,000 to 110,000 clones on record, around 88% of them singletons. The ten largest clones capture about 3.2% of the sample. Specimen: peripheral blood. The receptors come from a human donor in a cohort sampled during active COVID-19.

The table lists this clone with a count of one. This chain uses TRBV6-5 with TRBJ2-4, with TRBD1 identical over 10 bases. V was clipped by 8 bases and J by 1 base; unmatched bases: 5. The CDR3 has 15 amino acids. Per the germline V gene, CDR1 is MNHEY and CDR2 is SVGAGI. Here the CDR3 reads CASDRGQGAKNIQYF. CDR3 in DNA: TGTGCCAGCGACAGGGGGCAAGGGGCCAAAAACATTCAGTACTTC.

This clone came up a few times. In DNA, the CDR3 is TGTGCCAGCAGTGAAGTGGCGGGGAGAGGAGAAAAACTGTTTTTT. Its translation is CASSEVAGRGEKLFF. This chain connects TRBV2 to TRBJ1-4, with unresolved D. The germline gives CDR1 SNHLY, CDR2 FYNNEI. V was cut by 1 base and J by 8 bases, with 14 bases left in between. The CDR3 runs 15 residues.

This chain links TRBV5-4 with TRBJ1-2; 8 bases are a match to TRBD1. This CDR3 contains 15 residues. Per germline, CDR1 SGHNT and CDR2 YYREEE (reference sequence). J gave up 0 bases and V 2 bases, and 3 bases lay outside the gene matches. The CDR3 DNA follows: TGTGCCAGCAGCTTCACAGGGGGATCTAACTATGGCTACACCTTC. Translation: CASSFTGGSNYGYTF.

This chain joins TRBV12-3 or TRBV12-4 and TRBJ2-1, with D perhaps TRBD2 (6 bases). The CDR3 extends over 11 amino acids. Trimming removed 0 bases from V and 15 bases from J, with 9 bases in between. In DNA, the CDR3 is TGTGCCAGCAGTTTAGCAGGGGAGGCGTTCTTC. It is translated as CASSLAGEAFF.

This clone occurred once. The chain recombines TRBV7-6 with TRBJ2-5, with D perhaps matching TRBD2 (6 bases). The V end lost 4 bases, the J end lost 4 bases, and 16 bases lay between the germline ends. Germline CDR1 SGHVS, CDR2 FNYEAQ. The CDR3 sequence is 15 residues long. CDR3 DNA sequence: TGTGCCAGCAGCTCCGGGGGAGAAGTCCCAGAGACCCAGTACTTC. This encodes CASSSGGEVPETQYF.

This chain's CDR3 is CASSHRAGDYYGYTF. CDR3 sequence (DNA): TGTGCCAGCAGCCACCGGGCAGGGGATTACTATGGCTACACCTTC. V is TRBV7-6 and J is TRBJ1-2; tentatively, D is TRBD1 (6 bases). Trimming left V 5 bases short and J 3 bases short, with 16 bases between. This CDR3 comprises 15 residues. Germline values: CDR1 SGHVS, CDR2 FNYEAQ.

The chain links TRBV7-2 to TRBJ1-2; a possible D gene is TRBD1 (5 bases). CDR1 SGHTA and CDR2 FQGNSA come from the germline V gene. CDR3 length equals 15 residues. V was cut by 5 bases and J by 4 bases, with 17 bases left in between. CDR3 region: CASSEGLGRSYGYTF. The CDR3 region has the DNA TGTGCCAGCAGCGAGGGACTCGGAAGGTCCTATGGCTACACCTTC.

The rearrangement uses TRBV6-6 and TRBJ2-7; TRBD1 matches at 7 bases. Germline-derived CDR1 and CDR2 are MNHNY and SVGAGI (reference sequence). J gave up 3 bases and V 2 bases, and 4 bases lay outside the gene matches. The CDR3 totals 14 residues. CDR3: CASSYRDSNYEQYF. The CDR3 DNA reads TGTGCCAGCAGTTACCGGGACAGTAACTACGAGCAGTACTTC.

The V and J genes are TRBV2 and TRBJ2-4; 10 bases are shared with TRBD2. From germline, CDR1 is SNHLY and CDR2 FYNNEI. The CDR3 length is 14 residues. V shed 2 bases and J 8 bases; nucleotides not matched to a gene: 3. The DNA for the CDR3 is TGTGCCAGCAGTGAACCTAGCGGGAGACACATTCAGTACTTC. Residues: CASSEPSGRHIQYF.

This chain uses TRBV18 with TRBJ2-3; 9 bases agree with TRBD2. CDR1 is KGHSH, CDR2 LQKENI, per germline. CDR3 length equals 16 residues. Germline trimming cut 4 bases from V and 1 base from J; bases unmatched to any gene: 6. Written as DNA, the CDR3 is TGTGCCAGCTCACTATCTAGCGGGACCGGCACAGATACGCAGTATTTT. It translates to CASSLSSGTGTDTQYF. The full variable domain, its missing parts supplied by reference TRBV18 and TRBJ2-3, is NAGVMQNPRHLVRRRGQEARLRCSPMKGHSHVYWYRQLPEEGLKFMVYLQKENIIDESGMPKERFSAEFPKEGPSILRIQQVVRGDSAAYFCASSLSSGTGTDTQYFGPGTRLTVL.

The V gene is TRBV3-1 (or the pseudogene TRBV3-2), the J gene TRBJ2-5; the D gene is possibly TRBD2 (7 bases). The V and J ends lost 0 bases and 5 bases respectively, with 16 bases between them. This CDR3 spans 16 amino acids. The V gene's germline CDR1 is LGHDT and CDR2 YNNKEL (reference sequence). The CDR3 DNA is TGTGCCAGCAGCCAAGAAAGGGGGAGGGCCGGGGAGACCCAGTACTTC. Encoded protein: CASSQERGRAGETQYF.

With regard to this clone: The same CDR3 also results from other DNA sequences found in this sample. The chain uses TRBV28 and TRBJ1-3; D not resolved. The germline CDR1 and CDR2 sequences are MDHEN and SYDVKM. CDR3 length equals 15 residues. V was trimmed by 3 bases and J by 4 bases, leaving 13 bases between them. The CDR3 here is CASSFPGPSGNTIYF. Here the CDR3 DNA reads TGTGCCAGCAGTTTCCCAGGTCCTTCCGGAAACACCATATATTTT.

V usage is TRBV19 and J usage is TRBJ2-7; 11 positions agree with TRBD2. V shed 9 bases and J 7 bases; nucleotides not matched to a gene: 8. Germline CDR1 is LNHDA and CDR2 is SQIVND (reference sequence). The length of the CDR3 is 13 residues. The CDR3 coding sequence is TGTGCCAGCAGAACTAGCGGGAGCCGTGAGCAGTACTTC. As protein: CASRTSGSREQYF.

The chain's CDR3 is CAWSSLTGLSGNTIYF. The CDR3 nucleotides read TGTGCCTGGAGTTCTTTGACAGGGCTCTCTGGAAACACCATATATTTT. The gene calls are TRBV30 and TRBJ1-3; 7 bases agree with TRBD1. The CDR3 length is 16 residues. Germline V gene data show CDR1 as GTSNPN and CDR2 as SVGIG (reference sequence). V dropped 2 bases and J dropped 0; count of bases not matched to a gene: 7.

The chain has TRBV29-1 and TRBJ2-3; the match to TRBD2 covers 14 bases. Looked up from germline, CDR1 is SQVTM and CDR2 is ANQGSEA. Unmatched junction bases numbered 8, after V lost 6 bases and J lost 9 bases. This CDR3 is 14 amino acids long. As DNA, the CDR3 is TGCAGCGTGAGACTAGCGGGAGGGCCGAACACGCAGTATTTT. This sequence encodes CSVRLAGGPNTQYF.

This rearrangement joins TRBV6-1 to TRBJ2-7, with 9 positions matching TRBD1. The CDR3 has 14 residues. Germline loops: CDR1 MNHNS, CDR2 SASEGT. Trimming took 3 bases from V and 3 from J; bases not matched to a gene: 3. The CDR3: CASSEGTGFYEQYF. In nucleotides, the CDR3 is TGTGCCAGCAGTGAGGGGACAGGGTTCTACGAGCAGTACTTC.

The chain uses TRBV4-2 and TRBJ1-2; no firm D call. V lost 2 bases to trimming and J lost 8 bases, with 15 bases between them. This CDR3 region has 14 residues. CDR1 and CDR2 (germline): LGHNA, YNFKEQ. The CDR3, as DNA: TGTGCCAGCAGCCAACTAGACGGAGTGGAGGGCTACACCTTC. Translated, it gives CASSQLDGVEGYTF.

The chain employs TRBV7-9 and TRBJ2-5; TRBD1 matches at 7 bases. The CDR3 totals 15 residues. V was pared by 5 bases and J by 6 bases, with 12 bases of the junction left unmatched. Germline V gene data show CDR1 as SEHNR and CDR2 as FQNEAQ (reference sequence). The DNA for the CDR3 is TGTGCCAGCAGCCTGGCCGGGACAGCCGGGAAGACCCAGTACTTC. It is translated as CASSLAGTAGKTQYF. The full variable domain, its missing parts supplied by reference TRBV7-9 and TRBJ2-5, is DTGVSQNPRHKITKRGQNVTFRCDPISEHNRLYWYRQTLGQGPEFLTYFQNEAQLEKSRLLSDRFSAERPKGSFSTLEIQRTEQGDSAMYLCASSLAGTAGKTQYFGPGTRLLVL.